The 2 T cell receptor beta chains below come from one sample, sequenced in a study of regulatory T cells in long-lasting Graves disease. Library construction for TCR beta used iRepertoire HTBI primers and Arm-PCR of CDR3 regions. TCRdb processed the multiplex PCR reads anew with MiXCR; each CDR3 protein has one entry. In the table there are roughly 420,000 distinct CDR3 sequences, about 14% of which are singletons. Time point described: newly diagnosed GD, antithyroid drugs for less than 3 months. RNA extracted from PBMCs served as the sequencing template. Source: peripheral blood mononuclear cells (PBMCs), taken at new diagnosis, from a patient treated with antithyroid drugs. Every receptor here comes from a female donor with Graves disease.

With respect to this clonotype: Compared with germline, one end of the junction differs, possibly owing to a read error. The rearrangement uses TRBV11-3 and TRBJ2-3; D possibly corresponds to TRBD2 (6 bases). From germline, CDR1 is SGHNT and CDR2 YENEEA. CDR3 size: 12 residues. The CDR3 loop reads CACSKEGDTQYF. The CDR3 DNA is TGTGCCTGCAGCAAGGAGGGAGATACGCAGTATTTT.

This clonotype was seen more than once but under ten times. The rearrangement joins TRBV27 to TRBJ2-7; 8 bases agree with TRBD2. The CDR3 spans 14 residues. Germline V gene sequence: CDR1 MNHEY, CDR2 SMNVEV (reference sequence). Germline trimming cut 2 bases from V and 3 bases from J; bases unmatched to any gene: 3. In DNA, the CDR3 is TGTGCCAGCAGTTTAAGTAGCGGGAACTACGAGCAGTACTTC. Translating it yields CASSLSSGNYEQYF.